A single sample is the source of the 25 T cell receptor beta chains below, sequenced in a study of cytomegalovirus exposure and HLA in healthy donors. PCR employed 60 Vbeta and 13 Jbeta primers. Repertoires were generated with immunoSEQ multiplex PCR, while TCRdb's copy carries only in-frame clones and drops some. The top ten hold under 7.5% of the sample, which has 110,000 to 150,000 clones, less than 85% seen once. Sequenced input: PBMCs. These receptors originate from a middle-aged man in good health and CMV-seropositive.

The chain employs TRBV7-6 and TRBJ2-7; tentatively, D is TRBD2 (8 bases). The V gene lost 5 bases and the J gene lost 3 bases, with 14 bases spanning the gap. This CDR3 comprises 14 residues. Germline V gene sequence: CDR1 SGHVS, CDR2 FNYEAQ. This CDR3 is CASSHSGTDYEQYF. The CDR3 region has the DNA TGTGCCAGCAGCCATAGCGGGACAGACTACGAGCAGTACTTC.

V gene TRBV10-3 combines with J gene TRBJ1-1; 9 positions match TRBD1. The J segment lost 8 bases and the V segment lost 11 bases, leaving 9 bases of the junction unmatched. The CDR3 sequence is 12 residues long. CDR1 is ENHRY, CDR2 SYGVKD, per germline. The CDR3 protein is CASTTGGSEAFF. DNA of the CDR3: TGTGCCTCGACAACAGGGGGCTCCGAAGCTTTCTTT.

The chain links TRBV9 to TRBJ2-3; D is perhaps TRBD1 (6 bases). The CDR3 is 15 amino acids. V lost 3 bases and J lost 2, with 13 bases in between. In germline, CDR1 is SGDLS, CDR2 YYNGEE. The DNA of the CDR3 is TGTGCCAGCAGCGGGGGGCTTCGCTTCACAGATACGCAGTATTTT. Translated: CASSGGLRFTDTQYF.

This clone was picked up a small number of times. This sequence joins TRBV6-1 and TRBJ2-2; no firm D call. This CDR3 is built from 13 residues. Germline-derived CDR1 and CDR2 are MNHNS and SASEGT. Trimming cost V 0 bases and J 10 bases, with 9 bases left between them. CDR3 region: CASSEASLSELFF. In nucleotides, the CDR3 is TGTGCCAGCAGTGAAGCGTCCCTGTCGGAGCTGTTTTTT.

Here the CDR3 reads CASSEAGLTYEQYF. The DNA of the CDR3 is TGTGCCAGCAGTGAAGCGGGACTTACCTACGAGCAGTACTTC. The chain joins TRBV25-1 to TRBJ2-7, with a weak D call TRBD2 (6 bases). Trimming pared 2 bases from V and 2 bases from J, leaving 10 bases between. Looked up from germline, CDR1 is MGHDK and CDR2 is SYGVNS. The CDR3 loop spans 14 amino acids.

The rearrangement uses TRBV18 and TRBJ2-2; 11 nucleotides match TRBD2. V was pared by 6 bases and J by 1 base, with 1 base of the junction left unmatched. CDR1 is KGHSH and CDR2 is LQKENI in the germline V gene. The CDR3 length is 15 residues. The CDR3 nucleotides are TGTGCCAGCTCTGGGACTAGCGGGAACACCGGGGAGCTGTTTTTT. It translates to CASSGTSGNTGELFF.

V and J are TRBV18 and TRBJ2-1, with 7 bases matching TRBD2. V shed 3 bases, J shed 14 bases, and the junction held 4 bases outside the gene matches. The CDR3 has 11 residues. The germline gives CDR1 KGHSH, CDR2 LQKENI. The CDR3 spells CASSPTSVKFF. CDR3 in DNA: TGTGCCAGCTCACCTACTAGCGTGAAGTTCTTC.

CDR3 coding DNA: TGTGCCAGTAGTTCCAGCGGGATTAGCACAGATACGCAGTATTTT. Translating gives CASSSSGISTDTQYF. This chain links TRBV19 with TRBJ2-3, with TRBD2 matching 7 bases. With V trimmed by 5 bases and J by 0 bases, 5 bases remained unmatched. Germline lookup yields CDR1 LNHDA and CDR2 SQIVND (reference sequence). The CDR3 loop spans 15 amino acids.

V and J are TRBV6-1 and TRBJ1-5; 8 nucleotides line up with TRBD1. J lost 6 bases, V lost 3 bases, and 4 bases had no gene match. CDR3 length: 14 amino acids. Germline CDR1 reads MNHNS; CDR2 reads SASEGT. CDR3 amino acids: CASSDDRGIQPQHF. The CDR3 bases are TGTGCCAGCAGTGACGACAGGGGCATTCAGCCCCAGCATTTT.

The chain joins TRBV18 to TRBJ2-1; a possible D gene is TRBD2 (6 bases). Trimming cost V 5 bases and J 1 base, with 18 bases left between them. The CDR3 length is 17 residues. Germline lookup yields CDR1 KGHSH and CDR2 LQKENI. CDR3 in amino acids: CASSSPSSALSYNEQFF. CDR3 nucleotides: TGTGCCAGCTCATCCCCTTCTAGCGCGTTGTCCTACAATGAGCAGTTCTTC.

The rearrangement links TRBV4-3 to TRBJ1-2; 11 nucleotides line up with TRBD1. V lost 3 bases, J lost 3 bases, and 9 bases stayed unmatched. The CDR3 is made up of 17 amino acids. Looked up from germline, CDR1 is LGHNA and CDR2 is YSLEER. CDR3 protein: CASSHRTGGVSDYGYTF. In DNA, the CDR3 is TGCGCCAGCAGCCACCGGACAGGGGGCGTCTCTGACTATGGCTACACCTTC.

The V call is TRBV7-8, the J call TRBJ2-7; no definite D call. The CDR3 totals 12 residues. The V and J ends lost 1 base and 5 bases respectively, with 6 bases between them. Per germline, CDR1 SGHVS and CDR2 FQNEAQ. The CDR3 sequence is CASSLEGDEQYF. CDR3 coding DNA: TGTGCCAGCAGCTTAGAAGGAGACGAGCAGTACTTC.

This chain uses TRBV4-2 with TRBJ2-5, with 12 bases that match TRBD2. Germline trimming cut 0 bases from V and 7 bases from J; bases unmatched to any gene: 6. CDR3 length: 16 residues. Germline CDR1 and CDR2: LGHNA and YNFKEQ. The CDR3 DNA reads TGTGCCAGCAGCCAAGATCCTAGCGGGGGGGAGGGGACCCAGTACTTC. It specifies CASSQDPSGGEGTQYF.

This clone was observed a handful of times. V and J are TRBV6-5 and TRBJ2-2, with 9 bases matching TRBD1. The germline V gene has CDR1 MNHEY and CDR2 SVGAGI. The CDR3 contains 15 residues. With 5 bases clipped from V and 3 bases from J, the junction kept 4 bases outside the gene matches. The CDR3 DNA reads TGTGCCAGCAGTGGACAGGGGACCTACACCGGGGAGCTGTTTTTT. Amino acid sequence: CASSGQGTYTGELFF.

CDR3 residues: CAWSVGVGQMNNSPLHF. The DNA of the CDR3 is TGTGCCTGGAGTGTAGGGGTGGGGCAGATGAATAATTCACCCCTCCACTTT. The V gene is TRBV30, the J gene TRBJ1-6, with D tentatively TRBD1 (5 bases). The V gene's germline CDR1 is GTSNPN and CDR2 SVGIG (reference sequence). V was clipped by 0 bases and J by 5 bases, with 17 bases between them. The CDR3 sequence is 17 residues long.

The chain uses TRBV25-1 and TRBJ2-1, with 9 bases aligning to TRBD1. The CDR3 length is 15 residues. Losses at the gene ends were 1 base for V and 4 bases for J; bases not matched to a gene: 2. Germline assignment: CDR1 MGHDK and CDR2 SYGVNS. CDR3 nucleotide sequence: TGTGCCAGCAGTGAATTACAGGGGGCTTACAATGAGCAGTTCTTC. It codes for CASSELQGAYNEQFF.

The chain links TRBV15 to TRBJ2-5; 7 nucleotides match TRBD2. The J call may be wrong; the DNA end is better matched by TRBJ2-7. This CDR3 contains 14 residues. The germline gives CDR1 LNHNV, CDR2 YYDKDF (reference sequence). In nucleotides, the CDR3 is TGTGCCACCAGCAGGGGGGGGAATCCCTACGAGCAGTACTTC. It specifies CATSRGGNPYEQYF.

The CDR3 nucleotides are TGCAGCGTTCGCAGGAACACTGAAGCTTTCTTT. It encodes CSVRRNTEAFF. The chain is built from TRBV29-1 and TRBJ1-1; no clear D. V lost 5 bases and J 1 base, leaving 5 bases between the germline ends. The CDR3 is made up of 11 amino acids. CDR1 is SQVTM and CDR2 is ANQGSEA in the germline V gene. The full variable domain, its missing parts supplied by reference TRBV29-1 and TRBJ1-1, is SAVISQKPSRDICQRGTSLTIQCQVDSQVTMMFWYRQQPGQSLTLIATANQGSEATYESGFVIDKFPISRPNLTFSTLTVSNMSPEDSSIYLCSVRRNTEAFFGQGTRLTVV.

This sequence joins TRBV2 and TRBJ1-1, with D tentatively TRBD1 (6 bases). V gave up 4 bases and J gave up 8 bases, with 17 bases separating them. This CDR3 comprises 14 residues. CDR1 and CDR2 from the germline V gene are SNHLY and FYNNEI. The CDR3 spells CASSAGGRQEEAFF. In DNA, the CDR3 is TGTGCCAGCAGTGCGGGTGGGCGACAGGAGGAAGCTTTCTTT.

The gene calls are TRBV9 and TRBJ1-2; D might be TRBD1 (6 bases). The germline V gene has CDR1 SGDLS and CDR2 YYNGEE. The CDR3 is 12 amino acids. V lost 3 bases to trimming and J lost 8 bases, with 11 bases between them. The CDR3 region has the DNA TGTGCCAGCAGCGACAGGGCCCGCGGCTACACCTTC. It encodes CASSDRARGYTF.

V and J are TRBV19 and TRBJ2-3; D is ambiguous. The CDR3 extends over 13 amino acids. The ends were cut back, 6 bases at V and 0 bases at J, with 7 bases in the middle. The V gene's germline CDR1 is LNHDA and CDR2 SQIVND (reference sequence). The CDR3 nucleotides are TGTGCCAGTAGCCTTACTAGCACAGATACGCAGTATTTT. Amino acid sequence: CASSLTSTDTQYF.

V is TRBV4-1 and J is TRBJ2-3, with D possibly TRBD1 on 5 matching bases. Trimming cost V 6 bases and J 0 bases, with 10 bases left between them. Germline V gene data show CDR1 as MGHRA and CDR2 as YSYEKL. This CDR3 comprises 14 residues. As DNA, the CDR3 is TGCGCCAGCAGTCCAGCAGGGAGCACAGATACGCAGTATTTT. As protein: CASSPAGSTDTQYF.

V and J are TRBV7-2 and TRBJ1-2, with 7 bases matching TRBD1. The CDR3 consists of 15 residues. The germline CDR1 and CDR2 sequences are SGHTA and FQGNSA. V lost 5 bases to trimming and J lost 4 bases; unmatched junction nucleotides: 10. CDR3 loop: CASSETAGGFYGYTF. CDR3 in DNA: TGTGCCAGCAGCGAGACCGCAGGGGGTTTCTATGGCTACACCTTC.

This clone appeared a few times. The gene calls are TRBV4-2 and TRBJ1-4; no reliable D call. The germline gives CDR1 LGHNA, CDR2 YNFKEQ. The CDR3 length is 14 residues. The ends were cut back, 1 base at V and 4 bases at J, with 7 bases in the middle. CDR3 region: CASSQVLRNEKLFF. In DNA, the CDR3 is TGTGCCAGCAGCCAAGTTTTGCGTAATGAAAAACTGTTTTTT.

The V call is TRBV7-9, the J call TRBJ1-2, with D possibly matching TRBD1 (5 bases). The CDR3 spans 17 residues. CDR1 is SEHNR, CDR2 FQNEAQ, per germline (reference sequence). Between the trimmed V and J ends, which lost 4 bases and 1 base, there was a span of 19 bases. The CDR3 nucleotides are TGTGCCAGCAGCTCCGCCGGGGGTAACTTTTTTAACTATGGCTACACCTTC. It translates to CASSSAGGNFFNYGYTF.